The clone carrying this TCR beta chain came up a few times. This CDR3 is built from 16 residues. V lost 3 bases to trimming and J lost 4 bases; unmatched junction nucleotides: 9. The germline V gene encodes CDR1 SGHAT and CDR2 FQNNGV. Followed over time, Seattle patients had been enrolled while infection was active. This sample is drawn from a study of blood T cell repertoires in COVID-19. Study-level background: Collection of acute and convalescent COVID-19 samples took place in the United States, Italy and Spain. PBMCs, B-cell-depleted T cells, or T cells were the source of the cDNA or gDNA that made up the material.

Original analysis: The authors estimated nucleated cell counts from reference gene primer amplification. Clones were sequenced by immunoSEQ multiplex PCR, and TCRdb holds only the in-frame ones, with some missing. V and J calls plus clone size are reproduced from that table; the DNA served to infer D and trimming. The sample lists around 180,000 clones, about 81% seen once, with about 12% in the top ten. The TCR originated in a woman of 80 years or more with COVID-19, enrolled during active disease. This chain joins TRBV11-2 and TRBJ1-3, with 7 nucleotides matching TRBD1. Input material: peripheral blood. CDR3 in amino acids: CASSFNRGPEGNTIYF. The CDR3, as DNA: TGTGCCAGCAGCTTTAACAGGGGTCCCGAGGGAAACACCATATATTTT.